There are a few counts of the clone carrying this T cell receptor beta chain. The V end lost 3 bases, the J end lost 3 bases, and 9 bases lay between the germline ends. The germline V gene has CDR1 SQVTM and CDR2 ANQGSEA. The length of the CDR3 is 12 residues. The sample comes from a study of blood T cell repertoires in COVID-19. Whole-study context: The United States, Italy and Spain supplied acute and convalescent COVID-19 samples. Nucleic acid was either cDNA or gDNA, and it came from T cells, B-cell-depleted T cells, or PBMCs.

The table came from immunoSEQ multiplex PCR; TCRdb's copy has only in-frame clones and leaves some out. The sample includes some 50,000 clones, approximately 82% of them seen just once. The sequence was collected from a human donor in a cohort sampled during active COVID-19. V is TRBV29-1 and J is TRBJ2-7, with D hard to call. The sequencing input was peripheral blood. CDR3: CSVDVDNYEQYF. In DNA, the CDR3 is TGCAGCGTTGACGTAGACAACTACGAGCAGTACTTC.